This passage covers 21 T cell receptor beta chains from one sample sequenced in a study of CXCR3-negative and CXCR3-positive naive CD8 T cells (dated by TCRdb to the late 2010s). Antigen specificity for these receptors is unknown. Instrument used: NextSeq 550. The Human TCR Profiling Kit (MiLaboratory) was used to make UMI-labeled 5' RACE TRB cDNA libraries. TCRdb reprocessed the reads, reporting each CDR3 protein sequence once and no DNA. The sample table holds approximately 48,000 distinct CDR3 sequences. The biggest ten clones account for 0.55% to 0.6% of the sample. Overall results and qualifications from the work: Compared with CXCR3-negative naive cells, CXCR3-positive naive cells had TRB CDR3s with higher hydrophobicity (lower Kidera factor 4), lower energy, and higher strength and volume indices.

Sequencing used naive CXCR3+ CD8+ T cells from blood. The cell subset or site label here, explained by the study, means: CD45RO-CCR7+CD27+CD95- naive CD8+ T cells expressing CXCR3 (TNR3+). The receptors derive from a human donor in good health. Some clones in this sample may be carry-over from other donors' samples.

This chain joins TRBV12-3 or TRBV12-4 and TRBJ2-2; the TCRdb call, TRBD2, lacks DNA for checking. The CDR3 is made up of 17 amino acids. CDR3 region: CASTSPWVREGTGELFF.

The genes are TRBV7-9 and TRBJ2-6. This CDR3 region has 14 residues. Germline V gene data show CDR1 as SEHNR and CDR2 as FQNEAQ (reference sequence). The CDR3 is CASAWDSGANVLTF.

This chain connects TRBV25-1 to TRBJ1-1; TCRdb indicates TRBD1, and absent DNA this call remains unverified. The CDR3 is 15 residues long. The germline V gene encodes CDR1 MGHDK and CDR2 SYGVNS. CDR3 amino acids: CASSGRRGAGTEAFF.

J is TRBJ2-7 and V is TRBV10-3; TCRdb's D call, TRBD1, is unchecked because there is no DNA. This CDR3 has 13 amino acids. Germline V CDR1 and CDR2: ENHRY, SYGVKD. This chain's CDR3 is CAISRDSTYEQYF.

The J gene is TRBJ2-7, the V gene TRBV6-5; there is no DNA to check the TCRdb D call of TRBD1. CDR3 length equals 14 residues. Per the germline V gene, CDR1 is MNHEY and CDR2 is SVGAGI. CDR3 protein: CASSYFGVQGEQYF.

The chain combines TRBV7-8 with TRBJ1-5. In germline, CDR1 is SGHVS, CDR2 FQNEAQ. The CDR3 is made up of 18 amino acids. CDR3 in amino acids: CASTPSGVWGDSNQPQHF.

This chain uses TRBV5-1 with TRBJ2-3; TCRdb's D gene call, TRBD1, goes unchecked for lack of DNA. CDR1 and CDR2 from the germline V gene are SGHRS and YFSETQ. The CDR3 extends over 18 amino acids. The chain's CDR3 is CASNENGPGRGDTDTQYF.

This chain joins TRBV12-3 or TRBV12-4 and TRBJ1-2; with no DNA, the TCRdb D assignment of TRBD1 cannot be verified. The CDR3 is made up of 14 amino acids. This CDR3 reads CASSPADKVYGYTF.

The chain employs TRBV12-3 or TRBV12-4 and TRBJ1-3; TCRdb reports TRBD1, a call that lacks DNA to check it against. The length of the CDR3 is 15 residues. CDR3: CASSFGRGSGNTTYF.

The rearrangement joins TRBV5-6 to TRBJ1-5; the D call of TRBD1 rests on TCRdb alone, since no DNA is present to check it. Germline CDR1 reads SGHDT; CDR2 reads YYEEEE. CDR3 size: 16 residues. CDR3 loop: CASSLRDSFYNQPQHF.

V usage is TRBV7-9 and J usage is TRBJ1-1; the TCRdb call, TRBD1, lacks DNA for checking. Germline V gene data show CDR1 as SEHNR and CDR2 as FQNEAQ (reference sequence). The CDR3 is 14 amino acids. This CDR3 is CASSPGGLGTEAFF.

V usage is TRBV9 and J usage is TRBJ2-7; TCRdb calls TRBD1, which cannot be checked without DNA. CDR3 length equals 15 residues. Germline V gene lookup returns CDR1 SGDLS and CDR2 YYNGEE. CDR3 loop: CASSVGGSPAYEQYF.

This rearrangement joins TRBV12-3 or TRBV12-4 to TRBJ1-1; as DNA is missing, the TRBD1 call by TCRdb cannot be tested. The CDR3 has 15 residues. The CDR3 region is CASWDRGQRDTEAFF.

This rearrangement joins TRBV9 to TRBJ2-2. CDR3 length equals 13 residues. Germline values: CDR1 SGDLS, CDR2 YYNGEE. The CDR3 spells CASSDANTGELFF.

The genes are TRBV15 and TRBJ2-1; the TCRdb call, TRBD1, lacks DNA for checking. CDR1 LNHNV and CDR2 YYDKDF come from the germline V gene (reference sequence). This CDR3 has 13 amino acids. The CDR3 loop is CATSREADSEQFF.

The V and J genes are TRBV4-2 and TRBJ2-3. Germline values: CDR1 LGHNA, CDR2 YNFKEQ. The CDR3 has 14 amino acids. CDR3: CASSQDSYTDTQYF.

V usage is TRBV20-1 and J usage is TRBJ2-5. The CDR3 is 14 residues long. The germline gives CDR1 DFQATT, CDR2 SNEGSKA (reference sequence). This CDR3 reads CSARDWISQETQYF.

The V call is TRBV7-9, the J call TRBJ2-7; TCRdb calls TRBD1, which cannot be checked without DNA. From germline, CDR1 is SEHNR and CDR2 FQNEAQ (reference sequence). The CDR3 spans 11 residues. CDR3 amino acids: CASNEGYEQYF.

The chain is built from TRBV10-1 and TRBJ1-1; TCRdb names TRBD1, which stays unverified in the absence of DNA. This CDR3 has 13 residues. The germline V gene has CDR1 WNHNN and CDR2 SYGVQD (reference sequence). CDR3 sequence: CASSAYRGLEAFF.

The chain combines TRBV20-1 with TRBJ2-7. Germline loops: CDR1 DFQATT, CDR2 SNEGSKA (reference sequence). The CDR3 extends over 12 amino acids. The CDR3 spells CSARDISYEQYF.

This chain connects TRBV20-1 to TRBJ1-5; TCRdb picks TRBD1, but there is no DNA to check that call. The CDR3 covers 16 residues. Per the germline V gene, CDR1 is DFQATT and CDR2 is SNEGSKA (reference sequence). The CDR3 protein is CSDDRWGRRANQPQHF.